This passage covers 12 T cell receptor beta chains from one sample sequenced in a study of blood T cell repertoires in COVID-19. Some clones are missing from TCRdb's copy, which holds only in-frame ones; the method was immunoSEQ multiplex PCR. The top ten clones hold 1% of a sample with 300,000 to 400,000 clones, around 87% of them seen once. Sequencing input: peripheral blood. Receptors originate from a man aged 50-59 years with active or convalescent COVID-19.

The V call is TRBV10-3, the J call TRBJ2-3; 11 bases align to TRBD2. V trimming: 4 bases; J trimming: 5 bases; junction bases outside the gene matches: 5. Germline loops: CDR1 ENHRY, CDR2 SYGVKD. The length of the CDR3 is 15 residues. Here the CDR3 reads CAISALAGGGDTQYF. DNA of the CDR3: TGTGCCATCAGTGCGCTAGCGGGAGGAGGAGATACGCAGTATTTT.

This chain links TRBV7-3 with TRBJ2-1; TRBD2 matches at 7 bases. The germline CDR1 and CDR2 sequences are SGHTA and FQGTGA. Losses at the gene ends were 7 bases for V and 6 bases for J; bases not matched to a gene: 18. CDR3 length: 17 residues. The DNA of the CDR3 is TGTGCCAGCACCTTGGTAGGAGGGAGGGCCGCGGGCAATGAGCAGTTCTTC. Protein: CASTLVGGRAAGNEQFF.

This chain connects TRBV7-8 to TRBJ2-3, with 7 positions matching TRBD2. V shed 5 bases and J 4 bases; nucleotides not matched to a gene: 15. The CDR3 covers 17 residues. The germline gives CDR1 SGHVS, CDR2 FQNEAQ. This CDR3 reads CASSTDLGGGQADTQYF. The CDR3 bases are TGTGCCAGCAGCACAGACCTAGGCGGGGGTCAGGCAGATACGCAGTATTTT. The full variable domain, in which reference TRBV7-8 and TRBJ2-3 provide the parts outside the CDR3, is GAGVSQSPRYKVAKRGQDVALRCDPISGHVSLFWYQQALGQGPEFLTYFQNEAQLDKSGLPSDRFFAERPEGSVSTLKIQRTQQEDSAVYLCASSTDLGGGQADTQYFGPGTRLTVL.

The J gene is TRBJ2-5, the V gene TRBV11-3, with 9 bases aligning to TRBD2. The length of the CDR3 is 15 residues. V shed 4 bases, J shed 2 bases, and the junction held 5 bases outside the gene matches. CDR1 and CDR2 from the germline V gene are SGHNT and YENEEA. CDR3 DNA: TGTGCCAGCAGCTATAGCGGGGGAAGGCAAGAGACCCAGTACTTC. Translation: CASSYSGGRQETQYF.

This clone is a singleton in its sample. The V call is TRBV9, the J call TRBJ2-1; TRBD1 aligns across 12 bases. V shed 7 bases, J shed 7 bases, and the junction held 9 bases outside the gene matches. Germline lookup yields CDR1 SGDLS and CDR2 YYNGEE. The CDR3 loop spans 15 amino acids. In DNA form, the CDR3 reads TGTGCCAGCGAAGCCGGGACAGGGGGCCTAAATGAGCAGTTCTTC. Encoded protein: CASEAGTGGLNEQFF.

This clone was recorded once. The CDR3 sequence is CASSFGGSDQPQHF. The CDR3 DNA sequence: TGCGCCAGCAGCTTTGGAGGCAGCGATCAGCCCCAGCATTTT. V gene TRBV5-1 combines with J gene TRBJ1-5, with no clear D. This CDR3 region has 14 residues. Germline V CDR1 and CDR2: SGHRS, YFSETQ. The V and J ends lost 2 bases and 5 bases respectively, with 11 bases between them.

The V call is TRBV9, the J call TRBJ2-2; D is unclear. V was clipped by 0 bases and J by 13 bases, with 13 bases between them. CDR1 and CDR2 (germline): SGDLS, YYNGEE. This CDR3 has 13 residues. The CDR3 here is CASSVAQAGGLFF. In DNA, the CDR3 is TGTGCCAGCAGCGTAGCTCAGGCTGGTGGGCTGTTTTTT.

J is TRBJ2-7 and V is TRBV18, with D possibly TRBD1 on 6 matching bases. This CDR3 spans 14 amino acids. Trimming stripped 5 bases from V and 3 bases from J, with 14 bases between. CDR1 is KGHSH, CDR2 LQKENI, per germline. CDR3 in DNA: TGTGCCAGCTCAACAGGGAGTCAAGGCTACGAGCAGTACTTC. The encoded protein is CASSTGSQGYEQYF.

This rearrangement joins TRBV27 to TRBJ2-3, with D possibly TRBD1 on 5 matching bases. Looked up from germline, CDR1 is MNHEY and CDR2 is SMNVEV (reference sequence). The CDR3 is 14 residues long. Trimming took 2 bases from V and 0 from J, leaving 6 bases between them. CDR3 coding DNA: TGTGCCAGCAGTTTAAGACAGAGCACAGATACGCAGTATTTT. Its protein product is CASSLRQSTDTQYF.

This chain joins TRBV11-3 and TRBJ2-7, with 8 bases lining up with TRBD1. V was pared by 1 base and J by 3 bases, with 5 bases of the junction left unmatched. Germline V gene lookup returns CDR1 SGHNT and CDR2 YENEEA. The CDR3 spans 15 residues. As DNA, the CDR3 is TGTGCCAGCAGCTTAGGGCAGGGGGCCCACTACGAGCAGTACTTC. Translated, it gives CASSLGQGAHYEQYF.

The CDR3 loop is CASQANTEAFF. As DNA, the CDR3 is TGTGCCTCCCAGGCCAACACTGAAGCTTTCTTT. The V gene is TRBV10-3, the J gene TRBJ1-1; D is uncertain. CDR1 is ENHRY and CDR2 is SYGVKD in the germline V gene. This CDR3 spans 11 amino acids. V shed 11 bases and J shed 2 bases, with 9 bases lying between them.

CDR3 residues: CASSVTGTSGEQYF. The CDR3 nucleotides read TGTGCCAGCAGCGTGACCGGGACTAGCGGCGAGCAGTACTTC. V is TRBV7-6 and J is TRBJ2-7; 11 nucleotides agree with TRBD2. This CDR3 has 14 residues. V shed 5 bases and J 6 bases; nucleotides not matched to a gene: 6. Germline loops: CDR1 SGHVS, CDR2 FNYEAQ.